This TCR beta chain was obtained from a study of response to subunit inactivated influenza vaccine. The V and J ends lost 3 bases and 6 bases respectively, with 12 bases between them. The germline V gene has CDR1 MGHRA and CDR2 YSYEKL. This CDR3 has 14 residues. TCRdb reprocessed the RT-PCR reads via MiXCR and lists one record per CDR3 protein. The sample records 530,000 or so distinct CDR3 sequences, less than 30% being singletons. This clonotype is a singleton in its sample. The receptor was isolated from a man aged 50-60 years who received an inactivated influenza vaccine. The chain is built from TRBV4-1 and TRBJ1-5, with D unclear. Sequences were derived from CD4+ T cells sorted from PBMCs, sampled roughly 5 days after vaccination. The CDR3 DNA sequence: TGCGCCAGCAGCCAGTCGCTTCCCTTTCAGCCCCAGCATTTT. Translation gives CASSQSLPFQPQHF.